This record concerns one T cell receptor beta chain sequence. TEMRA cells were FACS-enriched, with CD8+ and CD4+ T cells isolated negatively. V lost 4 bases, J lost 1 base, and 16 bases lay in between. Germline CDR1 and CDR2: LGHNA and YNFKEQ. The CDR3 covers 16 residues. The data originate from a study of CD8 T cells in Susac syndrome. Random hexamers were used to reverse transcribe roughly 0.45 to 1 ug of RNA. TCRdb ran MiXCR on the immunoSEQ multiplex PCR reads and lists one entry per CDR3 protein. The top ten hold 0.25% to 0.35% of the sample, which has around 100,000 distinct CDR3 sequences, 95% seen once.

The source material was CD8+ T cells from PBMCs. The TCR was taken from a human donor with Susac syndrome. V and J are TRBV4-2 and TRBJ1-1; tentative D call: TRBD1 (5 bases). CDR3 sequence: CASSLLGGLANTEAFF. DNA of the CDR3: TGTGCCAGCAGCCTCCTGGGGGGTTTAGCGAACACTGAAGCTTTCTTT.